What follows are 14 T cell receptor beta chains derived from one specimen sequenced in a study of T-cell memory formation after mild COVID-19. Via MiXCR, TCRdb re-called the 5' RACE reads, giving one row per CDR3 protein. In the table there are 350,000 to 500,000 distinct CDR3 sequences, approximately 18% of which are singletons. Sequences were obtained from PBMCs or a T cell subset sorted from them (not recorded which). The receptors here all came from a man aged 18 to 30 who had mild COVID-19 (a few samples of this study predate the infection). Cell type and time point are not known.

The J gene is TRBJ1-1, the V gene TRBV21-1; the DNA was not used to check the table's D call, TRBD1. TRBV21-1 is listed as a pseudogene. The CDR3 has 14 residues. The CDR3 nucleotides read TGTGCCAGCAGCTTCCGGACAGTGAACACTGAAGCTTTCTTT. Encoded protein: CASSFRTVNTEAFF.

V is TRBV29-1 and J is TRBJ1-6; 9 bases line up with TRBD1. Germline CDR1 and CDR2: SQVTM and ANQGSEA. The CDR3 extends over 13 amino acids. V was pared by 5 bases and J by 5 bases, with 1 base of the junction left unmatched. The CDR3 loop is CSVRTGDNSPLHF. For the CDR3, the DNA is TGCAGCGTTAGGACAGGGGATAATTCACCCCTCCACTTT.

There are a few counts of this clonotype. The chain joins TRBV24-1 to TRBJ2-7; D is perhaps TRBD1 (5 bases). Per the germline V gene, CDR1 is KGHDR and CDR2 is SFDVKD. V lost 0 bases, J lost 5 bases, and 16 bases lay in between. The CDR3 runs to 16 residues. The CDR3 sequence is CATSDLFRRVIHEQYV. DNA of the CDR3: TGTGCCACCAGTGATTTGTTTCGCAGGGTCATCCACGAGCAGTACGTC.

The chain is built from TRBV5-1 and TRBJ2-7, with D unclear. CDR3 length: 14 amino acids. Germline V lookup: CDR1 SGHRS, CDR2 YFSETQ. Trimming took 2 bases from V and 8 from J, leaving 17 bases between them. The CDR3 DNA reads as TGCGCCAGCAGCTTTTCGGCCGACGCCCCCAAGCAGTACTTC. This translates into CASSFSADAPKQYF.

This clonotype came up many times. V gene TRBV12-3 or TRBV12-4 combines with J gene TRBJ2-1; D call uncertain. V shed 6 bases and J shed 5 bases, with 8 bases lying between them. The CDR3 sequence is 12 residues long. CDR3 protein: CASSPTDNEQFF. For the CDR3, the DNA is TGTGCCAGCAGCCCGACTGACAATGAGCAGTTCTTC.

The chain links TRBV5-1 to TRBJ2-3, with a weak D call TRBD1 (6 bases). The CDR3 covers 16 residues. Looked up from germline, CDR1 is SGHRS and CDR2 is YFSETQ. The germline V and J ends were trimmed by 0 bases and 0 bases, with 11 bases remaining between them. Here the CDR3 reads CASSLGGTTSTDTQYF. The CDR3 nucleotides are TGCGCCAGCAGCTTGGGTGGGACAACTAGCACAGATACGCAGTATTTT.

This chain links TRBV6-2 or TRBV6-3 with TRBJ2-5; D tentatively reads TRBD1 or TRBD2 (5 bases each). There are 14 residues in the CDR3. The germline CDR1 and CDR2 sequences are MNHEY and SVGEGT. The V and J ends lost 6 bases and 3 bases respectively, with 14 bases between them. The CDR3 sequence: CASSRDRSKETQYF. The CDR3, as DNA: TGTGCCAGCAGCCGGGACCGATCCAAAGAGACCCAGTACTTC.

This clonotype was counted a few times. This chain joins TRBV24-1 and TRBJ2-1; TRBD2 matches 9 bases. Germline V CDR1 and CDR2: KGHDR, SFDVKD. This CDR3 comprises 14 residues. V gave up 7 bases and J gave up 4 bases; unmatched junction bases: 4. DNA of the CDR3: TGTGCCACCAGAGTGCTAGCGGGGTACAATGAGCAGTTCTTC. This translates into CATRVLAGYNEQFF.

This clonotype was counted between two and nine times. V is TRBV7-9 and J is TRBJ2-3; maybe TRBD1 (6 bases). CDR3 size: 13 residues. Trimming removed 3 bases from V and 9 bases from J, with 13 bases in between. Germline V gene lookup returns CDR1 SEHNR and CDR2 FQNEAQ (reference sequence). The chain's CDR3 is CASSFYQTGTQYF. Written as DNA, the CDR3 is TGTGCCAGCAGCTTTTATCAGACAGGCACGCAGTATTTT.

There are a few counts of this clonotype. The chain is built from TRBV4-3 and TRBJ1-2; D might be TRBD1 (6 bases). CDR3 length: 15 residues. V was cut by 0 bases and J by 2 bases, with 10 bases left in between. Germline CDR1 LGHNA, CDR2 YSLEER. In DNA, the CDR3 is TGCGCCAGCAGCCAAGAAGGGGGGTCGAACTATGGCTACACCTTC. Protein: CASSQEGGSNYGYTF.

This clonotype was counted at least ten times. The chain couples TRBV5-1 to TRBJ2-5; D gene ambiguous. Trimming took 2 bases from V and 5 from J, leaving 10 bases between them. Germline V gives CDR1 SGHRS, CDR2 YFSETQ. The CDR3 contains 13 residues. The CDR3 nucleotides read TGCGCCAGCAGCTTCGGGCTCGGGGAGACCCAGTACTTC. Residues: CASSFGLGETQYF.

In this sample, this clonotype turned up a few times. CDR3 nucleotides: TGTGCCAGCAGCTTATCACGACAGGGGACCTACGAGCAGTACTTC. Amino acid sequence: CASSLSRQGTYEQYF. This chain connects TRBV7-9 to TRBJ2-7; 8 bases are shared with TRBD1. The CDR3 contains 15 residues. V was clipped by 2 bases and J by 2 bases; unmatched bases: 5. Germline V gives CDR1 SEHNR, CDR2 FQNEAQ (reference sequence).

This clonotype was recorded a few times. The chain is built from TRBV12-3 or TRBV12-4 and TRBJ2-5, with D tentatively TRBD1 (5 bases). This CDR3 contains 13 residues. Trimming stripped 5 bases from V and 2 bases from J, with 9 bases between. CDR3 protein: CASSMTEQETQYF. The CDR3 DNA sequence: TGTGCCAGCAGTATGACAGAGCAAGAGACCCAGTACTTC.

This clonotype was counted only a few times. This chain uses TRBV5-1 with TRBJ1-1; D is unclear. V gave up 4 bases and J gave up 5 bases, with 9 bases separating them. This CDR3 contains 12 residues. CDR1 and CDR2 from the germline V gene are SGHRS and YFSETQ. CDR3 sequence reads: CASSVGWTEAFF. Written as DNA, the CDR3 is TGCGCCAGCAGCGTGGGGTGGACTGAAGCTTTCTTT.